What follows describes a single T cell receptor (beta chain). As yet, its antigen is unknown. The data were taken from a study of beta chain features in type 1 diabetes. From germline, CDR1 is LGHNT and CDR2 FRNRAP. There are 16 residues in the CDR3. Trimming shortened V by 0 bases and J by 1 base, and 13 bases separated the two germline ends. TCRB transcripts that were expressed got sequenced, as all of the isolated RNA had been reverse transcribed. The protocol was immunoSEQ multiplex PCR, while the TCRdb copy is restricted to in-frame clones and leaves out a portion. The table lists hundreds of thousands of clones, about 29% of them singletons. CD45RO/CCR7/CD25/CD127/CD95/CD27 staining was used to isolate CD4+ naive, central memory, regulatory and stem cell-like memory cells by sorting. General study findings and limits: cDNA-based sequencing might over-represent cells highly expressing TCR. Among patients with Type 1 diabetes, TCRB CDR3s were moderately but significantly shorter in every one of the four CD4+ subsets.

Sequences were obtained from naive CD4+ T cells from blood. This clonotype originated in a man between 18 and 35 years old in good health. The chain is built from TRBV12-5 and TRBJ2-7; no clear D. Here the CDR3 reads CASGLVISASSYEQYF. The CDR3 region has the DNA TGTGCTAGTGGTTTGGTAATCAGCGCATCATCCTACGAGCAGTACTTC. The full variable domain, in which reference TRBV12-5 and TRBJ2-7 provide the parts outside the CDR3, is DARVTQTPRHKVTEMGQEVTMRCQPILGHNTVFWYRQTMMQGLELLAYFRNRAPLDDSGMPKDRFSAEMPDATLATLKIQPSEPRDSAVYFCASGLVISASSYEQYFGPGTRLTVT.